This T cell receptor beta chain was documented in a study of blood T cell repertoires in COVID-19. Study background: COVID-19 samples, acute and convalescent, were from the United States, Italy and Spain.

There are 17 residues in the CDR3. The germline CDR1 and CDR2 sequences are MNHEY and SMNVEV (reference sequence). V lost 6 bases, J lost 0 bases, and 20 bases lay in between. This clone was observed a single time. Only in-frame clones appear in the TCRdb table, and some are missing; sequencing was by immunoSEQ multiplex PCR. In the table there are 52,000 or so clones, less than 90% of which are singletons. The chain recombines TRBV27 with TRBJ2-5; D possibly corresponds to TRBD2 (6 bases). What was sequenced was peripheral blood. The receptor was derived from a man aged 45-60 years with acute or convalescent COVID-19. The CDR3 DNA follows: TGTGCCAGCAGAAGGGATCGGATGGCGGGAAACCAAGAGACCCAGTACTTC. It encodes CASRRDRMAGNQETQYF.